Listed below are T cell receptor beta chains from one sample, sequenced in a study of T cell responses to AZD1222 COVID-19 vaccine. The assay was immunoSEQ multiplex PCR, and TCRdb's table has in-frame clones only and misses some. The sample includes some 130,000 clones, almost 85% seen only once; the top ten take more than 7.5%. The sequences come from peripheral blood, collected 28 days after the second dose of the MenACWY control vaccine. The origin of the receptors is an adult who received the MenACWY meningococcal vaccine as a control. The CDR3 runs from the conserved cysteine through the conserved F or W. A D gene is named only where the DNA matches it firmly.

v_gene,d_gene,j_gene,CDR3aa,CDR3nt
TRBV27,.,TRBJ2-4,CASGDRLRNIQYF,TGTGCCAGCGGAGACCGCCTGCGAAACATTCAGTACTTC
TRBV4-3,.,TRBJ2-7,CASSQGGGTPYEQYF,TGCGCCAGCAGCCAAGGGGGCGGGACACCCTACGAGCAGTACTTC
TRBV15,TRBD1,TRBJ1-2,CATSRDSETGANYGYTF,TGTGCCACCAGCAGAGATTCGGAGACAGGGGCTAACTATGGCTACACCTTC
TRBV5-1,.,TRBJ2-2,CASSLFAPGELFF,TGCGCCAGCAGCTTGTTCGCTCCCGGGGAGCTGTTTTTT
TRBV19,.,TRBJ1-1,CASSMSRAMNTEAFF,TGTGCCAGTAGTATGTCACGTGCAATGAACACTGAAGCTTTCTTT
TRBV6-5,.,TRBJ2-2,CASSYSTGELFF,TGTGCCAGCAGTTACTCTACCGGGGAGCTGTTTTTT
TRBV9,TRBD2,TRBJ2-1,CASSPSGTPYNEQFF,TGTGCCAGCAGCCCTAGCGGGACCCCCTACAATGAGCAGTTCTTC
TRBV4-3,.,TRBJ1-2,CASSPTGNTYGYTF,TGCGCCAGCAGCCCTACGGGGAACACCTATGGCTACACCTTC
TRBV12-3/TRBV12-4,.,TRBJ1-3,CASSLGGRSNF,TGTGCCAGCAGTTTAGGAGGAAGGTCCAATTTT
TRBV5-1,.,TRBJ1-5,CASSLGAGSNQPQHF,TGCGCCAGCAGCTTGGGGGCGGGGAGCAATCAGCCCCAGCATTTT
TRBV5-6,.,TRBJ1-6,CASSYRDISPLHF,TGTGCCAGCAGCTACCGGGACATTTCACCCCTCCACTTT
TRBV6-5,TRBD2,TRBJ2-6,CASSYAGAAGANVLTF,TGTGCCAGCAGTTACGCGGGAGCTGCTGGGGCCAACGTCCTGACTTTC
TRBV6-5,.,TRBJ1-3,CASSNDGNTIYF,TGTGCCAGCAGTAATGACGGAAACACCATATATTTT
TRBV6-5,TRBD1,TRBJ2-5,CASSRDRGETQYF,TGTGCCAGCAGCCGGGACAGGGGAGAGACCCAGTACTTC
TRBV7-2,.,TRBJ1-3,CASSLQTGGGNTIYF,TGTGCCAGCAGCTTACAAACGGGAGGTGGAAACACCATATATTTT
TRBV4-2,.,TRBJ1-6,CASSQGGDSPLHF,TGTGCCAGCAGCCAGGGAGGGGATTCACCCCTCCACTTT
TRBV27,.,TRBJ2-3,CASKSSGRIWYF,TGTGCCAGCAAATCAAGTGGCAGAATTTGGTATTTT